Listed below are T cell receptor beta chains from one sample, sequenced in a study of blood T cell repertoires in COVID-19. TCRdb's table, derived via immunoSEQ multiplex PCR, lists solely in-frame clones and lacks some. This table has hundreds of thousands of clones, 89% appearing once. Sample: PBMCs or T cells enriched from blood (not recorded which). The origin of the receptors is a woman younger than 45 with acute COVID-19. The CDR3 runs from the conserved cysteine through the conserved F or W. A D gene is named only where the DNA matches it firmly. Clone size is not always given. Where it is, it says once, few, many or a class for expanded clones.

.	14	TRBV2	.	TRBJ2-1	CATKKLRGLTEQFF	TGTGCCACCAAAAAGCTTAGGGGGTTGACTGAGCAGTTCTTC
.	15	TRBV19	once	TRBJ2-1	CASSTNTDYYNEQFF	TGTGCCAGTAGCACAAACACGGACTACTACAATGAGCAGTTCTTC
.	12	TRBV12-3/TRBV12-4	.	TRBJ2-5	CASSLYEETQYF	TGTGCCAGCAGTTTGTATGAAGAGACCCAGTACTTC
.	15	TRBV9	.	TRBJ2-7	CASSVGGGGKDEQYF	TGTGCCAGCAGCGTAGGAGGAGGGGGCAAGGACGAGCAGTACTTC
TRBD1	15	TRBV30	.	TRBJ2-7	CAWSDFRDRGYEQYF	TGTGCCTGGAGTGACTTCCGGGACAGGGGCTACGAGCAGTACTTC
TRBD1	15	TRBV11-2	few	TRBJ1-3	CASSPDRGSGNTIYF	TGTGCCAGCAGTCCGGACAGGGGCTCTGGAAACACCATATATTTT
TRBD1	16	TRBV5-4	once	TRBJ1-2	CASSLAPTGENYGYTF	TGTGCCAGCAGCTTGGCCCCGACAGGGGAGAACTATGGCTACACCTTC
.	13	TRBV3-1/TRBV3-2	.	TRBJ1-2	CASSQERIYGYTF	TGTGCCAGCAGCCAAGAGCGGATCTATGGCTACACCTTC
.	11	TRBV30	.	TRBJ1-2	CARGGKRGCTF	TGTGCCCGAGGAGGAAAGCGCGGATGCACCTTC
.	17	TRBV6-1	.	TRBJ1-6	CASSEPVAFSYNSPLHF	TGTGCCAGCAGTGAACCAGTCGCCTTCTCCTATAATTCACCCCTCCACTTT
.	13	TRBV28	.	TRBJ1-2	CASSFGPGYGYTF	.
.	14	TRBV6-1	.	TRBJ2-7	CASSDRGSSYEQYF	TGTGCCAGCAGTGATAGGGGTAGCTCCTACGAGCAGTACTTC
.	16	TRBV28	.	TRBJ2-1	CASSSIGESSYNEQFF	TGTGCCAGCAGCTCGATAGGGGAAAGCTCCTACAATGAGCAGTTCTTC
.	13	TRBV29-1	.	TRBJ1-2	CSVGQEHNYGYTF	TGCAGCGTTGGACAGGAGCATAACTATGGCTACACCTTC
.	14	TRBV5-1	.	TRBJ1-2	CASNPPGEPHGYTF	TGCGCCAGCAATCCCCCAGGGGAGCCGCATGGCTACACCTTC
.	15	TRBV5-4	.	TRBJ1-2	CASSSGDRAVYGYTF	TGTGCCAGCAGCTCCGGCGACAGAGCTGTATATGGCTACACCTTC
TRBD1	13	TRBV13	.	TRBJ1-2	CASSLGQGEGATF	TGTGCCAGCAGCTTGGGGCAGGGGGAAGGGGCCACCTTC
TRBD1	16	TRBV4-1	.	TRBJ2-7	CASSQSGQGRSYEQYF	TGCGCCAGCAGCCAATCGGGACAGGGTAGGTCCTACGAGCAGTACTTC
.	14	TRBV14	.	TRBJ2-7	CASSLRQRTYEQYF	TGTGCCAGCAGCCTCAGACAGAGAACCTACGAGCAGTACTTC
.	14	TRBV5-1	.	TRBJ1-6	CASSLVLAGSPLHF	TGCGCCAGCAGCTTGGTCCTTGCGGGTTCACCCCTCCACTTT
.	15	TRBV5-8	.	TRBJ1-1	CASTPPRGGNTEAFF	TGTGCCAGCACCCCGCCTCGCGGGGGAAACACTGAAGCTTTCTTT
TRBD1	14	TRBV30	once	TRBJ1-1	CAWRTGGATTEAFF	TGTGCCTGGAGGACAGGGGGCGCGACCACTGAAGCTTTCTTT
.	14	TRBV7-9	.	TRBJ2-5	CASRSGRGGETQYF	TGTGCCAGCAGGTCCGGTAGGGGGGGTGAGACCCAGTACTTC
.	14	TRBV9	.	TRBJ2-5	CASSVDSGRETQYF	TGTGCCAGCAGCGTAGATTCCGGTCGCGAGACCCAGTACTTC
TRBD1	15	TRBV27	few	TRBJ1-6	CASSPSTGADSPLHF	TGTGCCAGCAGTCCCTCGACAGGGGCGGATTCACCCCTCCACTTT
.	15	TRBV6-2/TRBV6-3	.	TRBJ1-6	CASSYSEQGDSPLHF	TGTGCCAGCAGTTACTCGGAACAGGGAGATTCACCCCTCCACTTT
TRBD1	14	TRBV19	.	TRBJ1-4	CASSRDRAPEKLFF	TGTGCCAGTAGTCGGGACAGGGCTCCTGAAAAACTGTTTTTT
TRBD1	12	TRBV29-1	few	TRBJ2-7	CSARQGTYEQYF	TGCAGCGCTCGACAGGGGACCTACGAGCAGTACTTC
.	14	TRBV5-1	.	TRBJ1-1	CASSLARSNTEAFF	TGCGCCAGCAGCTTGGCGAGATCCAACACTGAAGCTTTCTTT
TRBD1	16	TRBV4-1	.	TRBJ2-5	CASSPGQGGVRETQYF	TGCGCCAGCAGCCCGGGACAGGGAGGAGTTCGGGAGACCCAGTACTTC
.	17	TRBV7-9	.	TRBJ1-1	CASRQTRDGGMNTEAFF	TGTGCCAGCAGGCAAACCAGGGACGGGGGGATGAACACTGAAGCTTTCTTT
.	13	TRBV27	.	TRBJ2-3	CASSFAAADTQYF	TGTGCCAGCAGTTTTGCGGCAGCAGATACGCAGTATTTT
.	15	TRBV25-1	.	TRBJ1-5	CASSPGDYSNQPQHF	TGTGCCAGCAGTCCAGGGGATTATAGCAATCAGCCCCAGCATTTT
TRBD2	18	TRBV2	.	TRBJ2-1	CASSDMGLAGGLNNEQFF	TGTGCCAGCAGTGATATGGGACTAGCGGGGGGACTCAACAATGAGCAGTTCTTC
.	12	TRBV7-9	.	TRBJ2-3	CASSPSSDTQYF	TGTGCCAGCAGCCCTAGTTCCGATACGCAGTATTTT
.	15	TRBV5-5	.	TRBJ1-4	CASSFPDRANEKLFF	TGTGCCAGCAGCTTTCCGGACAGAGCAAACGAAAAACTGTTTTTT
TRBD1	14	TRBV5-1	once	TRBJ1-1	CASRPGTGGTEAFF	TGCGCCAGCAGACCAGGGACAGGGGGAACTGAAGCTTTCTTT